Listed below are T cell receptor beta chains from one sample, sequenced in a study of T cells in Graves' hyperthyroidism and ophthalmopathy. TCRdb analysed the multiplex PCR reads with MiXCR anew, one entry per CDR3 protein. The sample consists of 300,000 or so distinct CDR3 sequences, approximately 18% of them appearing once. Sequenced material: blood. Receptors were obtained from a woman aged 45-59 years with Graves' hyperthyroidism. The CDR3 runs from the conserved cysteine through the conserved F or W. D genes are given only for firm matches. Rows give clone size only sometimes, using once, few, many, or a class for an expanded clone.

clone_size	v_call	cdr3_length	d_call	j_call	cdr3_aa	cdr3_nt
few	TRBV5-5	12	.	TRBJ2-1	CASSLGQVEQFF	TGTGCCAGCAGCTTGGGTCAGGTTGAGCAGTTCTTC
.	TRBV12-3/TRBV12-4	11	.	TRBJ1-2	CASSWDYGYTF	TGTGCCAGTTCCTGGGACTATGGCTACACCTTC
many	TRBV2	13	TRBD1	TRBJ2-5	CAWGQGVQETQYF	TGTGCCTGGGGACAGGGGGTACAAGAGACCCAGTACTTC
few	TRBV4-1	15	.	TRBJ1-1	CASSLLVGASTEAFF	TGCGCCAGCAGCCTATTGGTGGGGGCTTCCACTGAAGCTTTCTTT
many	TRBV12-3/TRBV12-4	14	TRBD2	TRBJ2-7	CASSFSSGSYEQYF	TGTGCCAGCAGTTTCTCTAGCGGGAGCTACGAGCAGTACTTC
many	TRBV2	12	.	TRBJ1-4	CASSLDREKLFF	TGTGCCAGCAGCCTCGACAGGGAAAAACTGTTTTTT
many	TRBV6-1	14	.	TRBJ1-5	CASIPRGSGQPQHF	TGTGCCAGCATCCCCAGGGGCTCCGGTCAGCCCCAGCATTTT
many	TRBV5-1	17	TRBD2	TRBJ2-1	CASSYPKLAGLGNEQFF	TGCGCCAGCAGCTACCCGAAACTAGCGGGACTTGGCAATGAGCAGTTCTTC
few	TRBV3-1	15	.	TRBJ1-5	CASSQAGSVGQPQHF	TGTGCCAGCAGCCAGGCCGGGTCGGTGGGGCAGCCCCAGCATTTT
once	TRBV5-8	14	.	TRBJ2-5	CASSLEALRETQYF	TGTGCCAGCAGCTTGGAAGCTCTAAGGGAGACCCAGTACTTC
many	TRBV20-1	14	TRBD2	TRBJ2-7	CSARDPPSGYEQYF	TGCAGTGCTAGAGATCCCCCTAGCGGCTACGAGCAGTACTTC
many	TRBV3-1	14	.	TRBJ1-6	CASSQEQDNSPLHF	TGTGCCAGCAGCCAAGAACAGGATAATTCACCCCTCCACTTT
few	TRBV28	17	.	TRBJ1-5	CASSGVQGKDSNQPQHF	TGTGCCAGCAGTGGCGTACAGGGTAAGGATAGCAATCAGCCCCAGCATTTT
many	TRBV7-9	12	.	TRBJ2-1	CASSPDVHEQFF	TGTGCCAGCAGTCCGGACGTACATGAGCAGTTCTTC
.	TRBV5-5	16	.	TRBJ1-3	CASSLGVGTSGNTIYF	TGTGCCAGCAGCTTGGGGGTAGGAACCTCTGGAAACACCATATATTTT